Shown below are 12 T cell receptor beta chains from a single sample sequenced in a study of blood T cell repertoires in COVID-19. Generated by immunoSEQ multiplex PCR, the TCRdb table keeps only in-frame clones and is missing some. This table has about 290,000 clones, around nine tenths appearing once. The specimen was PBMCs or T cells enriched from blood (not recorded which). The receptors were gathered from a middle-aged woman who had recovered from COVID-19.

This clone was found once. The chain links TRBV7-6 to TRBJ2-2; 7 nucleotides line up with TRBD2. J lost 0 bases, V lost 4 bases, and 5 bases had no gene match. Germline CDR1 SGHVS, CDR2 FNYEAQ. The CDR3 length is 16 residues. In DNA form, the CDR3 reads TGTGCCAGCAGCTCCGGGACTACCGCGAACACCGGGGAGCTGTTTTTT. Residues: CASSSGTTANTGELFF.

The V and J genes are TRBV19 and TRBJ1-1, with D unresolved. Germline CDR1 LNHDA, CDR2 SQIVND (reference sequence). The CDR3 spans 14 residues. V lost 3 bases, J lost 0 bases, and 8 bases lay in between. This chain's CDR3 is CASSMAGVNTEAFF. Written as DNA, the CDR3 is TGTGCCAGTAGTATGGCAGGCGTGAACACTGAAGCTTTCTTT.

The J gene is TRBJ2-2, the V gene TRBV7-2; the D gene is possibly TRBD2 (6 bases). Between the trimmed V and J ends, which lost 5 bases and 0 bases, there was a span of 13 bases. The CDR3 loop spans 16 amino acids. The V gene's germline CDR1 is SGHTA and CDR2 FQGNSA. CDR3: CASSTGLRTNTGELFF. The CDR3 DNA follows: TGTGCCAGCAGCACGGGACTTCGTACGAACACCGGGGAGCTGTTTTTT.

This chain joins TRBV5-6 and TRBJ2-3; a possible D gene is TRBD2 (7 bases). The CDR3 contains 15 residues. Trimming took 7 bases from V and 6 from J, leaving 21 bases between them. Germline V lookup: CDR1 SGHDT, CDR2 YYEEEE. The CDR3 reads CASRPVGGRPDTQYF. For the CDR3, the DNA is TGTGCCAGCCGTCCGGTGGGGGGGCGACCGGATACGCAGTATTTT.

Remarks on this clone: The germline gene is not matched at one end of the junction; a read error may be the cause. The gene calls are TRBV6-4 and TRBJ1-5, with D hard to call. The germline V gene has CDR1 MRHNA and CDR2 SNTAGT. This CDR3 is built from 12 residues. The CDR3, as DNA: TGCCCGAGAGAAGATAGCAATCAGCCCCAGCATTTT. Translating it yields CPREDSNQPQHF.

This sequence joins TRBV5-5 and TRBJ1-1; D may be TRBD1 (6 bases). CDR3 size: 13 residues. V was shortened by 1 base and J by 6 bases, with 10 bases between the two germline ends. CDR1 and CDR2 from the germline V gene are SGHKS and YYEKEE (reference sequence). The CDR3 is CASSLTGTAEAFF. Written as DNA, the CDR3 is TGTGCCAGCAGCTTGACAGGGACCGCTGAAGCTTTCTTT.

The V call is TRBV2, the J call TRBJ2-5; 10 bases agree with TRBD2. Germline CDR1 is SNHLY and CDR2 is FYNNEI. The CDR3 extends over 14 amino acids. The junction had 3 bases not matched to a gene; V was cut back by 2 bases and J by 6 bases. Written as DNA, the CDR3 is TGTGCCAGCAGTGAAACTAGCGGGACAAAGACCCAGTACTTC. Translating it yields CASSETSGTKTQYF.

A single count supports this clone. The chain couples TRBV5-4 to TRBJ1-5, with TRBD1 as a possible D gene (6 bases). Trimming removed 4 bases from V and 2 bases from J, with 13 bases in between. Germline CDR1 and CDR2: SGHNT and YYREEE (reference sequence). This CDR3 region has 15 residues. The CDR3 region has the DNA TGTGCCAGCAGCGTAGGGGGTTTGCGCAATCAGCCCCAGCATTTT. Its protein is CASSVGGLRNQPQHF.

Only one count was recorded for this clone. J is TRBJ2-2 and V is TRBV12-3 or TRBV12-4; no definite D call. CDR3 size: 13 residues. Trimming removed 6 bases at V and 4 bases at J, with 9 bases between. The CDR3 protein is CASRDTTTGELFF. CDR3 bases: TGTGCCAGCAGGGATACTACCACCGGGGAGCTGTTTTTT.

For the CDR3, the DNA is TGCGCCAGCAGCCAACAAGACCCATGGGGGGGCAAGTTCTTC. Its protein is CASSQQDPWGGKFF. The chain joins TRBV4-3 to TRBJ2-1, with D perhaps TRBD2 (7 bases). Trimming took 2 bases from V and 14 from J, leaving 19 bases between them. The germline V gene encodes CDR1 LGHNA and CDR2 YSLEER. CDR3 length: 14 amino acids.

The rearrangement links TRBV7-8 to TRBJ2-3; no firm D call. V shed 3 bases and J shed 0 bases, with 4 bases lying between them. The CDR3 extends over 13 amino acids. CDR1 is SGHVS, CDR2 FQNEAQ, per germline. The CDR3 reads CASSFFSTDTQYF. The CDR3 coding sequence is TGTGCCAGCAGCTTCTTCAGCACAGATACGCAGTATTTT. Based on the CDR3 plus reference TRBV7-8 and TRBJ2-3, the full variable domain is GAGVSQSPRYKVAKRGQDVALRCDPISGHVSLFWYQQALGQGPEFLTYFQNEAQLDKSGLPSDRFFAERPEGSVSTLKIQRTQQEDSAVYLCASSFFSTDTQYFGPGTRLTVL.

This sequence joins TRBV30 and TRBJ1-4; 7 nucleotides agree with TRBD1. The CDR3 is 15 amino acids. V dropped 7 bases and J dropped 7; count of bases not matched to a gene: 15. CDR1 is GTSNPN and CDR2 is SVGIG in the germline V gene (reference sequence). The CDR3 region is CASPGGRQGGEKLFF. CDR3 nucleotides: TGTGCCTCCCCAGGAGGGCGACAGGGTGGTGAAAAACTGTTTTTT.